This TCR beta chain was captured by sequencing in a study of monozygotic twins with inflammatory bowel disease. The CDR3 is made up of 15 amino acids. Germline lookup yields CDR1 MGHRA and CDR2 YSYEKL. Whole-study findings and limits: Lower TCRbeta diversity (inverse Simpson) was seen in IBD patients than in healthy co-twins. Researchers reported no repertoire similarity difference between concordant and discordant twins, possibly from limited power.

A word on this clonotype: Its specificity is not known.

TCRdb re-called the 5' RACE reads; every CDR3 protein appears as one record, without DNA. The table for this sample gives more than 300,000 distinct CDR3 sequences. This chain connects TRBV4-1 to TRBJ1-1. The sequence derives from a human donor with ulcerative colitis or Crohn's disease, or a healthy co-twin of an affected twin (not recorded which). The source material was blood. The CDR3 region is CASSQERGWGTEAFF.